This TCR beta chain was captured by sequencing in a study of blood T cell repertoires in COVID-19. TCRdb keeps only in-frame clones here, not all; method: immunoSEQ multiplex PCR. The sample has around 120,000 clones, about nine tenths seen once; the top ten hold less than 5%. This clone was observed a few times. Unmatched junction bases numbered 8, after V lost 0 bases and J lost 6 bases. The CDR3 is 18 amino acids. Germline-derived CDR1 and CDR2 are LGHDT and YNNKEL (reference sequence). The chain combines TRBV3-1 (or the pseudogene TRBV3-2) with TRBJ2-3; the match to TRBD2 covers 14 bases. Sample: peripheral blood. The sequence was obtained from a man aged 55-75 years with COVID-19, enrolled during active disease. This CDR3 is CASSQDLRLAGGPDTQYF. CDR3 DNA sequence: TGTGCCAGCAGCCAAGATCTACGACTAGCGGGAGGGCCGGATACGCAGTATTTT.